This T cell receptor beta chain appears in the sequencing data of a study of human T cells and chemical hapten exposure. This clonotype was counted many times. Germline assignment: CDR1 SQVTM and CDR2 ANQGSEA. The CDR3 length is 11 residues. Trimming removed 7 bases from V and 3 bases from J, with 10 bases in between. Time point: patch test 1, 2 weeks after DPC sensitization. Noted treatment: therapeutic diphenylcyclopropenone sensitization with weekly scalp DPC. Total RNA was isolated from unfractionated whole blood. MiXCR, applied by TCRdb to the RACE reads, yields one record per CDR3 protein. This table has around 34,000 distinct CDR3 sequences, around 6.4% appearing once.

The rearrangement joins TRBV29-1 to TRBJ2-7, with D perhaps given as TRBD1 or TRBD2 (5 bases each). The TCR comes from a woman between 25 and 40 years old with alopecia areata. Some clones in this sample may be carry-over from other donors' samples. Specimen: whole blood, collected in connection with sensitization to the hapten diphenylcyclopropenone (DPC). Here the CDR3 reads CSARDGYEQYF. The CDR3 coding sequence is TGCAGCGCTCGGGACGGCTACGAGCAGTACTTC.